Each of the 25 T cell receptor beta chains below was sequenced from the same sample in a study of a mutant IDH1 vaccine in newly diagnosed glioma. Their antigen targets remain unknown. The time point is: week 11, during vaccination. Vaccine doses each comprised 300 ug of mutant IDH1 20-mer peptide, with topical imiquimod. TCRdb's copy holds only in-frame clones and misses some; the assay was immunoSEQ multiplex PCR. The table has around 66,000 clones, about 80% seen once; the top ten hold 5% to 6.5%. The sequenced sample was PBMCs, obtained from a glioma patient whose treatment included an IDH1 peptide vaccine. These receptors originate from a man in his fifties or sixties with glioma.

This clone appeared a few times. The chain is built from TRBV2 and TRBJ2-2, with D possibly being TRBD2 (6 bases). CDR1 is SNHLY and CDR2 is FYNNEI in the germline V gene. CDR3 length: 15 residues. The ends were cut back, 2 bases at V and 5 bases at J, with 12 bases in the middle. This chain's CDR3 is CASSERREFTGELFF. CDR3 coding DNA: TGTGCCAGCAGTGAACGCCGGGAGTTTACCGGGGAGCTGTTTTTT.

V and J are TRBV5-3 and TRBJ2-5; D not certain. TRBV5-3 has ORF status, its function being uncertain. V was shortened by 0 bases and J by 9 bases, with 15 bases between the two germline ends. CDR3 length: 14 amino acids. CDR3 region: CARSLVPALRAQYF. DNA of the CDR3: TGTGCCAGAAGCTTGGTCCCAGCCCTCAGAGCCCAGTACTTC.

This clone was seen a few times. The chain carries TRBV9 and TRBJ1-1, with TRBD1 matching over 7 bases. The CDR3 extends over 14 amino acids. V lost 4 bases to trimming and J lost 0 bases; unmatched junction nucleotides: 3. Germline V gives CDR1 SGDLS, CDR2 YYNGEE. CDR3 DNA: TGTGCCAGCAGCTCGGGACAGATGAACACTGAAGCTTTCTTT. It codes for CASSSGQMNTEAFF. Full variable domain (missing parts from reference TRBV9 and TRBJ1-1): DSGVTQTPKHLITATGQRVTLRCSPRSGDLSVYWYQQSLDQGLQFLIQYYNGEERAKGNILERFSAQQFPDLHSELNLSSLELGDSALYFCASSSGQMNTEAFFGQGTRLTVV.

The CDR3 loop is CASSVADRLRETQYF. The CDR3 nucleotides read TGTGCCAGCAGCGTAGCTGATAGGTTACGAGAGACCCAGTACTTC. The J gene is TRBJ2-5, the V gene TRBV9, with unresolved D. CDR3 length: 15 amino acids. The germline gives CDR1 SGDLS, CDR2 YYNGEE. V shed 0 bases and J shed 4 bases, with 13 bases lying between them.

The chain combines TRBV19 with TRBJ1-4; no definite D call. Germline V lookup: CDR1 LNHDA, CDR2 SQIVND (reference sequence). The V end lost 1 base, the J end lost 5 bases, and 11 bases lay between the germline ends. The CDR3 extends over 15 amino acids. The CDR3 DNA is TGTGCCAGTAGTATAGCGCCCGGGCGGAATGAAAAACTGTTTTTT. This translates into CASSIAPGRNEKLFF.

The CDR3, as DNA: TGTGCCAGCAGCTCCAGCGGCCAAGAGACCCAGTACTTC. It encodes CASSSSGQETQYF. V usage is TRBV11-3 and J usage is TRBJ2-5, with D possibly matching TRBD2 (5 bases). The ends were cut back, 4 bases at V and 1 base at J, with 7 bases in the middle. Germline CDR1 and CDR2: SGHNT and YENEEA. This CDR3 has 13 amino acids.

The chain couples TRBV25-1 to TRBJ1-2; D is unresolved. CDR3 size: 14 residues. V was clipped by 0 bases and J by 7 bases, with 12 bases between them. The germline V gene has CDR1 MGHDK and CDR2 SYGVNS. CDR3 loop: CASSEYFGAGGYTF. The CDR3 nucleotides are TGTGCCAGCAGTGAATACTTCGGAGCAGGTGGCTACACCTTC.

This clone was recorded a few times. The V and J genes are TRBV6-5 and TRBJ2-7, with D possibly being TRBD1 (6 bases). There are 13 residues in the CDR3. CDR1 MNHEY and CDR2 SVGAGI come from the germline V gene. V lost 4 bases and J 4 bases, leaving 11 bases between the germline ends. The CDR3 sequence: CASSSGEGYEQYF. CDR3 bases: TGTGCCAGCAGTTCAGGGGAAGGGTACGAGCAGTACTTC.

The CDR3 DNA follows: TGTGCCAGCAGCCCGGATTCTGGGGGCACGCCGTTCTTC. Its protein product is CASSPDSGGTPFF. The chain employs TRBV4-2 and TRBJ2-1, with D possibly matching TRBD1 (6 bases). Germline lookup yields CDR1 LGHNA and CDR2 YNFKEQ. V shed 4 bases and J shed 15 bases, with 19 bases lying between them. The CDR3 consists of 13 residues.

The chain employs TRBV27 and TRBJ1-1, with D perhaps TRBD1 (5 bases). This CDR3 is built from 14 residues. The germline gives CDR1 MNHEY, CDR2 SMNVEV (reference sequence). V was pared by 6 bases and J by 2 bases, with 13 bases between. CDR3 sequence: CASRLSGGNTEAFF. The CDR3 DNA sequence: TGTGCCAGCAGGCTCTCTGGGGGAAACACTGAAGCTTTCTTT.

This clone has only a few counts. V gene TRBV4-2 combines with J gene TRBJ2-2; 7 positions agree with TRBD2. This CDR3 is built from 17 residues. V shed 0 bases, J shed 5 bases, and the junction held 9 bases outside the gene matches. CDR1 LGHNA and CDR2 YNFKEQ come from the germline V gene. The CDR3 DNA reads TGTGCCAGCAGCCAAGATCGTCCTAGCGGAGTGACCGGGGAGCTGTTTTTT. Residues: CASSQDRPSGVTGELFF.

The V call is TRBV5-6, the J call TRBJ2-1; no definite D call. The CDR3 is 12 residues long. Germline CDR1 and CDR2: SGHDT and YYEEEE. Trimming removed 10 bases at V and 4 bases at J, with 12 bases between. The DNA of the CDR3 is TGTGCCTCCACTACTGCGTACAATGAGCAGTTCTTC. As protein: CASTTAYNEQFF.

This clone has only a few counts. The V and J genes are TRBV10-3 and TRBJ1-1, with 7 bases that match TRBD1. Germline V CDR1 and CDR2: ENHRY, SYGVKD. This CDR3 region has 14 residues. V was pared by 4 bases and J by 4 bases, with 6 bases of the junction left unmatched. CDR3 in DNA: TGTGCCATCAGTGGGACAGGTTCCCCCACTGAAGCTTTCTTT. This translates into CAISGTGSPTEAFF.

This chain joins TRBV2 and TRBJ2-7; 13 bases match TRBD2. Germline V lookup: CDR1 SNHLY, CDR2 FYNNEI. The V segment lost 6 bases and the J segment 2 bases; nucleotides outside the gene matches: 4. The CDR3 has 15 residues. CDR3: CASRGTSGVPYEQYF. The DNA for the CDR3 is TGTGCCAGCAGGGGGACTAGCGGGGTTCCCTACGAGCAGTACTTC.

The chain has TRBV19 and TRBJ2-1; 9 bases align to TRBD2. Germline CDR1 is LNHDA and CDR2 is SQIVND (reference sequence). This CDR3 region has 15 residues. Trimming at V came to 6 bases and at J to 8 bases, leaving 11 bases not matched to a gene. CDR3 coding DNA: TGTGCCAGTAGGATTATAGGGGCGGGAGGGGATGAGCAGTTCTTC. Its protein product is CASRIIGAGGDEQFF.

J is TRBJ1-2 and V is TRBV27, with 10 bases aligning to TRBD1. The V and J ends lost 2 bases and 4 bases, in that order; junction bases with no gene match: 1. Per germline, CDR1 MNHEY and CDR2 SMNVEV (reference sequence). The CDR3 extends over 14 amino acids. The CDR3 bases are TGTGCCAGCAGTTTAGGGACAGGGGTCTATGGCTACACCTTC. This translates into CASSLGTGVYGYTF.

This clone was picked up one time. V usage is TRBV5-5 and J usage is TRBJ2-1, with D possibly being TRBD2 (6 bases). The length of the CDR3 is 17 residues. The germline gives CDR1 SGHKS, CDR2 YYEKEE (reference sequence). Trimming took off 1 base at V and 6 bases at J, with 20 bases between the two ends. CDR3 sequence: CASSLYSTGRGGNEQFF. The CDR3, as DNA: TGTGCCAGCAGCTTGTATTCGACCGGGAGAGGAGGCAATGAGCAGTTCTTC. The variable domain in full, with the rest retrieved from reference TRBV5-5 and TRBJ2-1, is DAGVTQSPTHLIKTRGQQVTLRCSPISGHKSVSWYQQVLGQGPQFIFQYYEKEERGRGNFPDRFSARQFPNYSSELNVNALLLGDSALYLCASSLYSTGRGGNEQFFGPGTRLTVL.

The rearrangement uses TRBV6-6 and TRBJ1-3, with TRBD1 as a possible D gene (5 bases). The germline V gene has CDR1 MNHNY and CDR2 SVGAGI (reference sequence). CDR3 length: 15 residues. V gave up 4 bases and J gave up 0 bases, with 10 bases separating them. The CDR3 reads CASSFGDGSGNTIYF. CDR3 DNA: TGTGCCAGCAGTTTCGGGGACGGCTCTGGAAACACCATATATTTT.

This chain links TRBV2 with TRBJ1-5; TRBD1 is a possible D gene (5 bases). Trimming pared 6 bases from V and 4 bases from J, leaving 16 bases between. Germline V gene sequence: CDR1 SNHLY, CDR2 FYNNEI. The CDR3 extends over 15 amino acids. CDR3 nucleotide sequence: TGTGCCAGCAGCGAGCGACAGACGATTAATCAGCCCCAGCATTTT. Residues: CASSERQTINQPQHF.

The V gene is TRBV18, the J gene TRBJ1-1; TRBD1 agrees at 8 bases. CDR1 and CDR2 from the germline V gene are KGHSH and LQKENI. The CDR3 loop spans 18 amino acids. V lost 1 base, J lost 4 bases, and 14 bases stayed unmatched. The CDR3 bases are TGTGCCAGCTCACCACTTCGGCAGGGGGCATCCACTCCCACTGAAGCTTTCTTT. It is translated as CASSPLRQGASTPTEAFF.

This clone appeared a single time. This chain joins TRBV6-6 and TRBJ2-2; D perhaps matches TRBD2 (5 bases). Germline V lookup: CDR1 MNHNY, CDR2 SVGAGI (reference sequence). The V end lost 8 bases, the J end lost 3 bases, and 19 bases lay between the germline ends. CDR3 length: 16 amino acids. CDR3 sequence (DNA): TGTGCCAGCCACCGGAGGAGCGGCGCCTACACCGGGGAGCTGTTTTTT. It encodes CASHRRSGAYTGELFF.

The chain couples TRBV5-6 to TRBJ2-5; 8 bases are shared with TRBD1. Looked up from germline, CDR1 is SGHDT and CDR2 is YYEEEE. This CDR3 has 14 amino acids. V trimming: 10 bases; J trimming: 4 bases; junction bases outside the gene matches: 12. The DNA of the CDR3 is TGTGCCGGGGCCAAGACAGGGGCGGGAGAGACCCAGTACTTC. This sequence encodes CAGAKTGAGETQYF.

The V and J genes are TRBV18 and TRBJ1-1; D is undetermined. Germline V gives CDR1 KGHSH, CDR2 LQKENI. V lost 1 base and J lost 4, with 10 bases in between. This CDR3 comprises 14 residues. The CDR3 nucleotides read TGTGCCAGCTCACCACAGGGTTTCGGCACTGAAGCTTTCTTT. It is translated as CASSPQGFGTEAFF.

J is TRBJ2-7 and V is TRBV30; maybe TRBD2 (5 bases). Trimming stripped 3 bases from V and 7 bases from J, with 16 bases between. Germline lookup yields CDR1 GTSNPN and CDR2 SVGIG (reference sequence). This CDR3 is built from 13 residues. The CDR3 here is CAWRIPPSGEQYF. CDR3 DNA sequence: TGTGCCTGGAGAATCCCCCCGTCGGGGGAGCAGTACTTC.

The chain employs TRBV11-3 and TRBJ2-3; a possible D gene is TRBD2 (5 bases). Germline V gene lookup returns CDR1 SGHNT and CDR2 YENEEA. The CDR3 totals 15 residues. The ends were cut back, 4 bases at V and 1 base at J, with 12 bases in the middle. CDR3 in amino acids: CASSSGELGTDTQYF. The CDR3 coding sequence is TGTGCCAGCAGCTCCGGGGAGCTGGGCACAGATACGCAGTATTTT.